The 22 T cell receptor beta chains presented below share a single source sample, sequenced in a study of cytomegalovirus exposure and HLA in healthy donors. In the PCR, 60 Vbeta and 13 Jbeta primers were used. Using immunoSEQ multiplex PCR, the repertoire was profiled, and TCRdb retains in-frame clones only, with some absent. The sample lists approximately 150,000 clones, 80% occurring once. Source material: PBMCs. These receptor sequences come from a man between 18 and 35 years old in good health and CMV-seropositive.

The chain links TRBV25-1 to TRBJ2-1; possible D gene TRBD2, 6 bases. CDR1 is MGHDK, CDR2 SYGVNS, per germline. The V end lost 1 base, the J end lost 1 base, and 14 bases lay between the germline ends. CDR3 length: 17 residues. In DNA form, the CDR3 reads TGTGCCAGCAGTGAATCGATAGGACGGGGGTCCTACAATGAGCAGTTCTTC. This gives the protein CASSESIGRGSYNEQFF. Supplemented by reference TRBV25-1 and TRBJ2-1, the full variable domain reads EADIYQTPRYLVIGTGKKITLECSQTMGHDKMYWYQQDPGMELHLIHYSYGVNSTEKGDLSSESTVSRIRTEHFPLTLESARPSHTSQYLCASSESIGRGSYNEQFFGPGTRLTVL.

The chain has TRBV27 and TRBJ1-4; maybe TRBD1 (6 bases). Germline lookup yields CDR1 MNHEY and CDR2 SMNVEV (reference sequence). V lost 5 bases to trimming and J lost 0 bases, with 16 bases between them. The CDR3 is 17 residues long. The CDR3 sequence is CASSRTVTRATNEKLFF. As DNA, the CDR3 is TGTGCCAGCAGTCGGACAGTTACTAGGGCAACTAATGAAAAACTGTTTTTT.

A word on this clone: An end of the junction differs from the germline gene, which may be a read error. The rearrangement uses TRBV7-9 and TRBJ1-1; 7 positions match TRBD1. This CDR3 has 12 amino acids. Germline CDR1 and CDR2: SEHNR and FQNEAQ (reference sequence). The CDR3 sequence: CSSSQTDRAAFF. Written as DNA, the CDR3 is TGTTCCAGCAGCCAAACCGACAGGGCAGCTTTCTTT. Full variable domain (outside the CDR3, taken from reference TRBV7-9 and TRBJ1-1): DTGVSQNPRHKITKRGQNVTFRCDPISEHNRLYWYRQTLGQGPEFLTYFQNEAQLEKSRLLSDRFSAERPKGSFSTLEIQRTEQGDSAMYLCSSSQTDRAAFFGQGTRLTVV.

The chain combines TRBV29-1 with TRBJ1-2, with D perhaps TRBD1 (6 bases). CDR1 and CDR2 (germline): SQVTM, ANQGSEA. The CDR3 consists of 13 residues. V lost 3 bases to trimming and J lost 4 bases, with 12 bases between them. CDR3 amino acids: CSVDPGDLYGYTF. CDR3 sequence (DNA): TGCAGCGTTGACCCAGGGGATCTCTATGGCTACACCTTC.

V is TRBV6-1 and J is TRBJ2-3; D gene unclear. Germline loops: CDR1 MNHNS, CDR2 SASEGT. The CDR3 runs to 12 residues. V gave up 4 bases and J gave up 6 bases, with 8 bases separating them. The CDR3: CASSVSSDTQYF. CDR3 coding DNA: TGTGCCAGCAGTGTTAGCTCCGATACGCAGTATTTT.

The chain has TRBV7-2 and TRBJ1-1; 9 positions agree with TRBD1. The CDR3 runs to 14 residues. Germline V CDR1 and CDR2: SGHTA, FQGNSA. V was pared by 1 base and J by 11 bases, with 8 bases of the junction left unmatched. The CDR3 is CASSLVPGQGWAFF. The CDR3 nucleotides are TGTGCCAGCAGCTTAGTACCGGGACAGGGATGGGCTTTCTTT. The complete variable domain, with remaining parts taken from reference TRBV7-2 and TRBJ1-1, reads GAGVSQSPSNKVTEKGKDVELRCDPISGHTALYWYRQSLGQGLEFLIYFQGNSAPDKSGLPSDRFSAERTGGSVSTLTIQRTQQEDSAVYLCASSLVPGQGWAFFGQGTRLTVV.

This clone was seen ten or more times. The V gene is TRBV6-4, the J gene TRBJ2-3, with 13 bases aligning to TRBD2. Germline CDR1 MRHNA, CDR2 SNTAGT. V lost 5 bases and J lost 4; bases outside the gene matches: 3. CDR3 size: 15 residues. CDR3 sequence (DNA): TGTGCCAGCAGTCCTACTAGCGGGGGGGCAGATACGCAGTATTTT. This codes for CASSPTSGGADTQYF.

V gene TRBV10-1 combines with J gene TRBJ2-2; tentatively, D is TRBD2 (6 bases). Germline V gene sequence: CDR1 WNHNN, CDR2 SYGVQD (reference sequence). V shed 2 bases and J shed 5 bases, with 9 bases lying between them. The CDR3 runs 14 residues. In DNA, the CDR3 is TGCGCCAGCAGTGAGGGGGGGAGTACCGGGGAGCTGTTTTTT. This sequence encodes CASSEGGSTGELFF.

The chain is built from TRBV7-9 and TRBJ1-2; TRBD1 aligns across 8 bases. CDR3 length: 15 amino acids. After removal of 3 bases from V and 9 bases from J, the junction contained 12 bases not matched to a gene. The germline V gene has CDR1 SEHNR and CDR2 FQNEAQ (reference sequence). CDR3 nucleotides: TGTGCCAGCAGCTTGGGGACAGGTAGAGGGGGGAGCTACACCTTC. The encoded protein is CASSLGTGRGGSYTF.

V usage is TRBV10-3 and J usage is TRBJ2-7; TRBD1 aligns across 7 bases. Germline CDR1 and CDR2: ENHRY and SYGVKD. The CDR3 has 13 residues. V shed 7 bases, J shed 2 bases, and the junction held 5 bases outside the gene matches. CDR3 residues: CAITGDRPYEQYF. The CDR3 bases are TGTGCCATCACTGGGGACAGACCCTACGAGCAGTACTTC.

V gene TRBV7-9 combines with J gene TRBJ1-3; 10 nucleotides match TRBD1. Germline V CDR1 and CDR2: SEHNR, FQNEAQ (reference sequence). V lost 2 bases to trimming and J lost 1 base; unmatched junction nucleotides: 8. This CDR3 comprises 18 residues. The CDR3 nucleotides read TGTGCCAGCAGCTTATGGGACAGGGGCGAGGCGTCTGGAAACACCATATATTTT. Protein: CASSLWDRGEASGNTIYF.

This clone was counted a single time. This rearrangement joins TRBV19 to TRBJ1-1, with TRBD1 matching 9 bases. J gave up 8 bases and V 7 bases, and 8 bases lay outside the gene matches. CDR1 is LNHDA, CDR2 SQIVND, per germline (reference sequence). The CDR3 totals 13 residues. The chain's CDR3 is CASTPRQGVEAFF. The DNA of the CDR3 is TGTGCCAGTACCCCCCGACAGGGGGTAGAAGCTTTCTTT.

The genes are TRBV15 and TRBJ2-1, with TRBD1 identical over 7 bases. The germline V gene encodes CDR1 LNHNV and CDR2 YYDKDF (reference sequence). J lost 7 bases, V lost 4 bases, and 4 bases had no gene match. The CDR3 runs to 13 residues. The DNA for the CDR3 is TGTGCCACCAGCATTGCAGGGGGTAATGAGCAGTTCTTC. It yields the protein CATSIAGGNEQFF.

The CDR3, as DNA: TGTGCCAGCAGCTTAGGCGGCGGGGGGGGGATATTCCAGACTAATGAGCAGTTCTTC. This translates into CASSLGGGGGIFQTNEQFF. This sequence joins TRBV7-3 and TRBJ2-1; TRBD2 matches at 9 bases. Germline loops: CDR1 SGHTA, CDR2 FQGTGA. The CDR3 length is 19 residues. The V and J ends lost 2 bases and 7 bases, in that order; junction bases with no gene match: 18.

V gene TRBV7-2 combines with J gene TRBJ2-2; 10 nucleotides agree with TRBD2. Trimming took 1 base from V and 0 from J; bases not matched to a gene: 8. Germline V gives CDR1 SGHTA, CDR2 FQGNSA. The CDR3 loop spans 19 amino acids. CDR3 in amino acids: CASSLVASGGHTNTGELFF. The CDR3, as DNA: TGTGCCAGCAGCTTAGTGGCTAGCGGGGGCCATACGAACACCGGGGAGCTGTTTTTT.

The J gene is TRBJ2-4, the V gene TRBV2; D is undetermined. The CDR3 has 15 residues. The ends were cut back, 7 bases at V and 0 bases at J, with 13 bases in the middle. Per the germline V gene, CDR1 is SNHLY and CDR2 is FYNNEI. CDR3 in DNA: TGTGCCAGCATGATCGAGGCTCTAGCCAAAAACATTCAGTACTTC. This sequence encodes CASMIEALAKNIQYF.

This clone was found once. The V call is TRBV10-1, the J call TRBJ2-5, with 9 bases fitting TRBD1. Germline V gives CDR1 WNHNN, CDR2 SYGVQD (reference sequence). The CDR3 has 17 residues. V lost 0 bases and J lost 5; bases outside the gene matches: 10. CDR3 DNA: TGCGCCAGCAGTGAGTCGCAACCGGGACAGGGTGTGGAGACCCAGTACTTC. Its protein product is CASSESQPGQGVETQYF.

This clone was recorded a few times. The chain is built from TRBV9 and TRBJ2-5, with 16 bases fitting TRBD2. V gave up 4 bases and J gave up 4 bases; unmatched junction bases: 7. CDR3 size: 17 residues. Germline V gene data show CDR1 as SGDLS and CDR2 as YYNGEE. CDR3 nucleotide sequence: TGTGCCAGCAGCCCTCCGGGACTAGCGGGGGGGCCAGAGACCCAGTACTTC. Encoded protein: CASSPPGLAGGPETQYF.

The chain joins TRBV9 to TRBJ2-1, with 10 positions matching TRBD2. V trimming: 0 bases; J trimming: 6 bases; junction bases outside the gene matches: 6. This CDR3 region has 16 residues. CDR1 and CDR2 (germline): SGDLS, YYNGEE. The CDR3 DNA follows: TGTGCCAGCAGCGTAGGGGCTAGCGGGGGCGTCAATGAGCAGTTCTTC. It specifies CASSVGASGGVNEQFF. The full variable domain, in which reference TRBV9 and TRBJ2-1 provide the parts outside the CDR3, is DSGVTQTPKHLITATGQRVTLRCSPRSGDLSVYWYQQSLDQGLQFLIQYYNGEERAKGNILERFSAQQFPDLHSELNLSSLELGDSALYFCASSVGASGGVNEQFFGPGTRLTVL.

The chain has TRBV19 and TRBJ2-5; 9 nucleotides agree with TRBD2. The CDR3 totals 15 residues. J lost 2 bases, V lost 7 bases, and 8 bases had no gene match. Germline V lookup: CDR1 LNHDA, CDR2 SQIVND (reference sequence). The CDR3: CASNVAGGHQETQYF. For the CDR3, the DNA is TGTGCCAGTAATGTGGCGGGGGGGCATCAAGAGACCCAGTACTTC.

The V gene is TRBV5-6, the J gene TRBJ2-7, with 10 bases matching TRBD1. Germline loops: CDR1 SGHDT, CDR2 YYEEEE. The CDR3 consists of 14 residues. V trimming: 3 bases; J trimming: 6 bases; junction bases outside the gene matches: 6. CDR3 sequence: CASSSGTGEREQYF. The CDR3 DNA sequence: TGTGCCAGCAGCTCCGGGACAGGGGAACGCGAGCAGTACTTC. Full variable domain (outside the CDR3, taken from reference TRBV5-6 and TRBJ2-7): DAGVTQSPTHLIKTRGQQVTLRCSPKSGHDTVSWYQQALGQGPQFIFQYYEEEERQRGNFPDRFSGHQFPNYSSELNVNALLLGDSALYLCASSSGTGEREQYFGPGTRLTVT.

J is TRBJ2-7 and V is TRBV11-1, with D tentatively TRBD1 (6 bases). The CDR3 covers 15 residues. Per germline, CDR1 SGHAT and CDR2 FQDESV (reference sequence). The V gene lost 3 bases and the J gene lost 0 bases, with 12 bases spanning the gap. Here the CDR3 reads CASSFLGGNSYEQYF. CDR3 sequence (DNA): TGTGCCAGCAGCTTTTTAGGGGGAAACTCCTACGAGCAGTACTTC.